These T cell receptor beta chains were read from a single sample in a study of T cell repertoires in ileal Crohn's disease. Data came from immunoSEQ multiplex PCR; TCRdb stores just in-frame clones and leaves some out. The data contain around 8,800 clones, around 81% of them singletons. Material for sequencing was ileal tissue. These receptors came from an adult with Crohn's disease. Each CDR3 is given with its conserved first and last residue. A D gene is named only where the DNA matches it firmly. A clone size is listed for some rows: how often the clone was seen (once, few, many), or a class if it is expanded.

CDR3	DNA	J	D	V	size
CASSEGGPYWFF	TGTGCCAGCAGTGAAGGCGGGCCCTACTGGTTTTTT	TRBJ1-4	NA	TRBV6-1	few
CASSKRTGDNQPQHF	TGTGCCAGCAGTAAAAGGACAGGGGATAATCAGCCCCAGCATTTT	TRBJ1-5	TRBD1	TRBV27	NA
CASKSGGSYNEQFF	TGCGCCAGCAAGAGCGGGGGCTCCTACAATGAGCAGTTCTTC	TRBJ2-1	TRBD2	TRBV5-1	NA
CASSANRGDEQYF	TGTGCCAGCAGTGCTAACAGGGGGGACGAGCAGTACTTC	TRBJ2-7	TRBD1	TRBV6-4	NA
CASSLYDQGGGYTF	TGTGCCAGCAGCCTCTATGACCAGGGGGGAGGCTACACCTTC	TRBJ1-2	TRBD1	TRBV7-3	NA
CARRASGGEQYF	TGTGCCAGAAGAGCCTCGGGGGGCGAGCAGTACTTC	TRBJ2-7	TRBD2	TRBV5-3	NA
CATRAGLNTDTQYF	TGTGCCACAAGAGCGGGACTTAACACAGATACGCAGTATTTT	TRBJ2-3	TRBD2	TRBV10-3	NA
CSVEGHFGLVNEQFF	TGCAGCGTTGAAGGACATTTTGGATTGGTCAATGAGCAGTTCTTC	TRBJ2-1	NA	TRBV29-1	once
CASSTRQGAEKLFF	TGTGCCAGTAGTACGAGACAGGGGGCAGAAAAACTGTTTTTT	TRBJ1-4	TRBD1	TRBV19	NA
CASSHRTGGGEQFF	TGTGCCAGCAGTCACCGGACAGGGGGTGGGGAGCAGTTCTTC	TRBJ2-1	TRBD1	TRBV27	NA
CASSLESGVGNEQFF	TGTGCCAGCAGCTTGGAGTCAGGGGTGGGGAATGAGCAGTTCTTC	TRBJ2-1	NA	TRBV5-4	NA